These 16 T cell receptor beta chains originate from one sample sequenced in a study of blood T cell repertoires in COVID-19. TCRdb's table, derived via immunoSEQ multiplex PCR, lists solely in-frame clones and lacks some. This table has about 200,000 clones, roughly 80% appearing once. The sample taken for sequencing was peripheral blood. These receptors all stem from a woman between 40 and 50 years old with active or convalescent COVID-19.

The chain is built from TRBV9 and TRBJ1-1, with 7 bases lining up with TRBD1. CDR3 length: 14 amino acids. The germline CDR1 and CDR2 sequences are SGDLS and YYNGEE. Trimming removed 2 bases from V and 1 base from J; junction bases left unmatched: 2. The CDR3 spells CASSVDRTNTEAFF. The CDR3 nucleotides read TGTGCCAGCAGCGTGGACAGGACGAACACTGAAGCTTTCTTT.

The V gene is TRBV10-1, the J gene TRBJ2-7; possible D gene TRBD2, 6 bases. CDR3 size: 14 residues. The V gene lost 6 bases and the J gene lost 4 bases, with 16 bases spanning the gap. From germline, CDR1 is WNHNN and CDR2 SYGVQD (reference sequence). CDR3 coding DNA: TGCGCCAGCAGCCCGACTAGTGACGGATACGAGCAGTACTTC. Translated: CASSPTSDGYEQYF.

This clone was seen a single time. V gene TRBV30 combines with J gene TRBJ1-5, with no clear D. The CDR3 consists of 15 residues. Per the germline V gene, CDR1 is GTSNPN and CDR2 is SVGIG (reference sequence). With 0 bases removed from V and 0 bases from J, the gap between germline ends came to 9 bases. The CDR3 coding sequence is TGTGCCTGGAGTGTAATGCAGAATAGCAATCAGCCCCAGCATTTT. Protein product: CAWSVMQNSNQPQHF.

This chain joins TRBV2 and TRBJ1-2, with 7 bases identical to TRBD1. The CDR3 extends over 14 amino acids. V lost 3 bases and J lost 9; bases outside the gene matches: 10. Germline assignment: CDR1 SNHLY and CDR2 FYNNEI. CDR3 protein: CASSDQMAGGSYTF. CDR3 DNA sequence: TGTGCCAGCAGTGATCAAATGGCAGGGGGGAGCTACACCTTC.

This clone was seen just once. The CDR3: CASRPQGGALNTEAFF. The CDR3 nucleotides read TGTGCCAGCAGACCTCAAGGGGGGGCCCTGAACACTGAAGCTTTCTTT. This chain connects TRBV3-1 (or the pseudogene TRBV3-2) to TRBJ1-1; D may be TRBD1 (6 bases). CDR1 LGHDT and CDR2 YNNKEL come from the germline V gene (reference sequence). Trimming removed 6 bases at V and 0 bases at J, with 17 bases between. The length of the CDR3 is 16 residues.

J is TRBJ2-1 and V is TRBV7-2, with TRBD2 identical over 10 bases. Germline CDR1 and CDR2: SGHTA and FQGNSA. The CDR3 runs to 18 residues. V gave up 2 bases and J gave up 5 bases; unmatched junction bases: 12. The CDR3 nucleotides are TGTGCCAGCAGCTTAAGACTAGCGGGTTCCGTTTTCGACAATGAGCAGTTCTTC. Translation gives CASSLRLAGSVFDNEQFF.

The V and J genes are TRBV11-1 and TRBJ2-7; 13 nucleotides line up with TRBD2. V lost 5 bases to trimming and J lost 6 bases; unmatched junction nucleotides: 7. In germline, CDR1 is SGHAT, CDR2 FQDESV (reference sequence). The CDR3 is 15 amino acids. The CDR3 loop reads CASSQQGLAGLEQYF. CDR3 DNA sequence: TGTGCCAGCAGCCAGCAGGGACTAGCGGGACTCGAGCAGTACTTC.

The chain links TRBV7-3 to TRBJ2-3, with 10 positions matching TRBD1. J lost 3 bases, V lost 5 bases, and 5 bases had no gene match. The CDR3 is 15 amino acids. Per the germline V gene, CDR1 is SGHTA and CDR2 is FQGTGA. As DNA, the CDR3 is TGTGCCAGCAGCCGGGGACAGGGGTGGACAGATACGCAGTATTTT. Its protein is CASSRGQGWTDTQYF.

CDR3 DNA: TGTGCCAGCAGTACTAGCGGGGGGGATAATGAGCAGTTCTTC. This codes for CASSTSGGDNEQFF. The J gene is TRBJ2-1, the V gene TRBV2; 13 bases align to TRBD2. This CDR3 has 14 residues. Per germline, CDR1 SNHLY and CDR2 FYNNEI. Trimming at V came to 5 bases and at J to 7 bases, leaving 2 bases not matched to a gene.

The rearrangement uses TRBV6-5 and TRBJ1-5; 7 bases map to TRBD1. V trimming: 6 bases; J trimming: 7 bases; junction bases outside the gene matches: 6. The CDR3 totals 13 residues. Germline values: CDR1 MNHEY, CDR2 SVGAGI. The CDR3: CASSRDSYQPQHF. CDR3 coding DNA: TGTGCCAGCAGCCGGGACAGCTACCAGCCCCAGCATTTT.

V usage is TRBV6-5 and J usage is TRBJ2-7; possible D gene TRBD1, 6 bases. There are 13 residues in the CDR3. The germline CDR1 and CDR2 sequences are MNHEY and SVGAGI. The V and J ends lost 6 bases and 5 bases respectively, with 14 bases between them. The CDR3 loop reads CASRDRVGDEQYF. DNA for the CDR3: TGTGCCAGCAGGGACAGAGTAGGAGACGAGCAGTACTTC.

This clone was found once. The gene calls are TRBV30 and TRBJ2-2; D uncertain. The V gene's germline CDR1 is GTSNPN and CDR2 SVGIG (reference sequence). The CDR3 is 14 amino acids. Trimming stripped 2 bases from V and 3 bases from J, with 10 bases between. The CDR3 DNA follows: TGTGCCTGGAGTCTAGGCAAAGACACCGGGGAGCTGTTTTTT. Protein sequence: CAWSLGKDTGELFF.

The J gene is TRBJ1-1, the V gene TRBV27; TRBD1 matches at 10 bases. Germline CDR1 is MNHEY and CDR2 is SMNVEV (reference sequence). CDR3 length: 14 residues. With 5 bases clipped from V and 4 bases from J, the junction kept 4 bases outside the gene matches. CDR3 sequence: CASSGRTGGTEAFF. In DNA form, the CDR3 reads TGTGCCAGCAGTGGAAGGACAGGGGGCACTGAAGCTTTCTTT.

The rearrangement uses TRBV19 and TRBJ2-3; 11 positions match TRBD2. J lost 0 bases, V lost 3 bases, and 2 bases had no gene match. CDR3 length equals 16 residues. Germline V gives CDR1 LNHDA, CDR2 SQIVND (reference sequence). The CDR3 sequence: CASSMGLAESTDTQYF. The CDR3 DNA follows: TGTGCCAGTAGTATGGGACTAGCGGAGAGCACAGATACGCAGTATTTT.

This clone was picked up a small number of times. The rearrangement links TRBV10-2 to TRBJ2-7, with D uncertain. Trimming cost V 6 bases and J 1 base, with 4 bases left between them. The CDR3 covers 11 residues. Germline CDR1 reads WSHSY; CDR2 reads SAAADI. The CDR3 DNA sequence: TGCGCCAGCAGCTTATCCTACGAGCAGTACTTC. This translates into CASSLSYEQYF.

This clone was observed many times. V gene TRBV25-1 combines with J gene TRBJ2-3; TRBD1 agrees at 7 bases. This CDR3 has 14 amino acids. The J segment lost 5 bases and the V segment lost 6 bases, leaving 8 bases of the junction unmatched. CDR1 is MGHDK and CDR2 is SYGVNS in the germline V gene. The CDR3 DNA is TGTGCCAGCAGGGCCCAGGGGGTATTAGATACGCAGTATTTT. Protein product: CASRAQGVLDTQYF.